The clone carrying this T cell receptor (beta chain) came up a few times. This specimen belongs to a study of shared clonotypes between healthy human individuals. The CDR3 extends over 14 amino acids. Germline CDR1 reads GTSNPN; CDR2 reads SVGIG (reference sequence). The ends were cut back, 2 bases at V and 0 bases at J, with 10 bases in the middle. Deep-level running was used for the assay. Sorted-subset replicate PCRs used about 200 ng DNA, tens of thousands of T cell genomes. Method: immunoSEQ multiplex PCR; TCRdb's copy keeps in-frame clones and lacks some. The profile covers about 2.5 million clones, with just under 95% appearing a single time and approximately 0.39% taken by the ten largest.

The receptor was isolated from a man in his late teens or twenties in good health. Some clones in this sample may be carry-over from other donors' samples. Input material: naive CD4+ T cells from PBMCs. Subset defined: CD45RA+ positively selected. The chain is built from TRBV30 and TRBJ2-5; TRBD2 might be the D (5 bases). CDR3 in DNA: TGTGCCTGGAGTTTAGGGAGTTACCAAGAGACCCAGTACTTC. Translated, it gives CAWSLGSYQETQYF.